A selection of T cell receptor beta chains follows, all from one sample in a study of STAT3 mutations in large granular lymphocyte leukemia. The repertoire was sequenced with immunoSEQ multiplex PCR; TCRdb's copy has only in-frame clones and lacks some. The table includes approximately 43,000 clones, about three quarters detected once. What was sequenced was PBMCs. These receptors all come from a human donor with T large granular lymphocyte leukemia. Some clones in this sample may be carry-over from other donors' samples. The CDR3 runs from the conserved cysteine through the conserved F or W. The D gene is left open where the match is weak. The size entry is marked missing in some rows and otherwise reads once, few, many or a size class.

>TRBJ1-2|-|-|TRBV28
CASTRGGGYGYTF
TGTGCCAGCACTCGGGGGGGCGGCTATGGCTACACCTTC
>TRBJ2-2|-|-|TRBV7-9
CASSHPRNTGELFF
TGTGCCAGCAGCCATCCTAGAAACACCGGGGAGCTGTTTTTT
>TRBJ1-6|-|-|TRBV7-6
CASREGLGSPLHF
TGTGCCAGCAGGGAAGGACTCGGTTCACCCCTCCACTTT
>TRBJ1-2|-|once|TRBV7-9
CASSIAAAGYGYTF
TGTGCCAGCAGCATCGCTGCAGCCGGCTATGGCTACACCTTC
>TRBJ1-6|-|once|TRBV28
CASSLISRYNSPLHF
TGTGCCAGCAGTTTGATCTCTCGGTATAATTCACCCCTCCACTTT
>TRBJ2-2|TRBD2|-|TRBV11-2
CASSIRGGNTGELFF
TGTGCCAGCAGCATTCGGGGGGGAAACACCGGGGAGCTGTTTTTT
>TRBJ2-2|-|-|TRBV5-6
CASSLGLNTGELFF
TGTGCCAGCAGCTTGGGCTTGAACACCGGGGAGCTGTTTTTT
>TRBJ2-5|TRBD2|-|TRBV29-1
CSVPAGGQETQYF
TGCAGCGTTCCAGCGGGGGGCCAAGAGACCCAGTACTTC
>TRBJ2-5|-|-|TRBV10-3
CAIREGGFGTQYF
TGTGCCATCAGGGAGGGGGGATTTGGGACCCAGTACTTC
>TRBJ2-7|TRBD1|-|TRBV6-1
CASRPGQGSDEQYF
TGTGCCAGCAGGCCGGGACAGGGGTCGGACGAGCAGTACTTC
>TRBJ1-2|TRBD1|-|TRBV29-1
CSAGGQGYDYGYTF
TGCAGCGCGGGGGGACAGGGGTACGACTATGGCTACACCTTC
>TRBJ1-4|-|-|TRBV15
CATSRDNGNEKLFF
TGTGCCACCAGCAGAGACAATGGTAATGAAAAACTGTTTTTT
>TRBJ2-3|-|-|TRBV4-1
CASSSTDTQYF
TGCGCCAGCAGCTCCACAGATACGCAGTATTTT
>TRBJ1-2|TRBD1|-|TRBV5-1
CASSFAGGAPEGYTF
TGCGCCAGCAGCTTTGCAGGGGGCGCCCCTGAGGGCTACACCTTC
>TRBJ1-2|-|-|TRBV7-2
CASSRGWADGYTF
TGTGCCAGCAGCAGGGGCTGGGCAGATGGCTACACCTTC
>TRBJ2-3|-|-|TRBV5-1
CASSPFASTDTQYF
TGCGCCAGCAGCCCCTTCGCCAGCACAGATACGCAGTATTTT
>TRBJ1-1|TRBD1|-|TRBV30
CAWSTRGSTEAFF
TGTGCCTGGAGTACCAGGGGGAGCACTGAAGCTTTCTTT
>TRBJ1-4|-|-|TRBV28
CASASGSGAITTNEKLFF
TGTGCCAGCGCTTCAGGTTCGGGGGCCATTACAACTAATGAAAAACTGTTTTTT
>TRBJ1-5|-|-|TRBV27
CASSLSGGTHSNQPQHF
TGTGCCAGCAGTTTATCGGGCGGGACCCACAGCAATCAGCCCCAGCATTTT
>TRBJ1-2|-|-|TRBV6-6
CASSLGGYTF
TGTGCCAGCTCGCTGGGTGGCTACACCTTC
>TRBJ1-2|-|-|TRBV10-1
CASSVISGDNYGYTF
TGCGCCAGCAGTGTTATCTCAGGGGACAACTATGGCTACACCTTC
>TRBJ1-5|-|-|TRBV5-6
CASGGAASQPQHF
TGTGCCAGCGGGGGGGCGGCTAGTCAGCCCCAGCATTTT
>TRBJ1-6|-|-|TRBV5-1
CASSPQINSPLHF
TGCGCCAGCAGCCCTCAGATTAATTCACCCCTCCACTTT
>TRBJ2-2|-|-|TRBV9
CASSVAGGTTGELFF
TGTGCCAGCAGCGTAGCTGGGGGCACCACCGGGGAGCTGTTTTTT
>TRBJ2-2|-|-|TRBV4-3
CASSPGTGELFF
TGCGCCAGCAGCCCCGGCACCGGGGAGCTGTTTTTT
>TRBJ2-1|TRBD1|-|TRBV6-5
CASSRGTGVGNEQFF
TGTGCCAGCAGCCGGGGGACAGGGGTAGGAAATGAGCAGTTCTTC
>TRBJ2-5|-|few|TRBV5-4
CASSFLGDAAETQYF
TGTGCCAGCAGCTTTTTAGGGGACGCGGCAGAGACCCAGTACTTC
>TRBJ1-1|-|-|TRBV4-1
CASSRPGTEAFF
TGCGCCAGCAGCCGACCGGGGACTGAAGCTTTCTTT
>TRBJ1-4|-|-|TRBV11-2
CASRSTGVSNEKLFF
TGTGCCAGCAGGAGCACAGGTGTGTCTAATGAAAAACTGTTTTTT
>TRBJ1-1|TRBD1|-|TRBV7-9
CASSSSSWDSTTTEAFF
TGTGCCAGCAGCTCCTCGTCCTGGGACAGCACCACCACTGAAGCTTTCTTT